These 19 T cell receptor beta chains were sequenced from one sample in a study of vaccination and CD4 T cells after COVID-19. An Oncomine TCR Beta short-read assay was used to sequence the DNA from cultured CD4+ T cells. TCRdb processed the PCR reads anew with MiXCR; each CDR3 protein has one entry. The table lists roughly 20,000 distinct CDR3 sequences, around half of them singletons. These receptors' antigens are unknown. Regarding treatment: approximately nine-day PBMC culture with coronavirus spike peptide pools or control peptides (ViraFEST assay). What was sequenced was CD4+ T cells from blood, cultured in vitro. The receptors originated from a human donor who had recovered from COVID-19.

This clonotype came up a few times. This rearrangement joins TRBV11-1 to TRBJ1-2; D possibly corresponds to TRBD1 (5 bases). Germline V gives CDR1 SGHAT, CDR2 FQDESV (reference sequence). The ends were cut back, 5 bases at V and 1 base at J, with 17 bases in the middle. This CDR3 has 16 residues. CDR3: CASSPEAWGGNYGYTF. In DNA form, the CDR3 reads TGTGCCAGCAGCCCGGAGGCGTGGGGGGGTAACTATGGCTACACCTTC.

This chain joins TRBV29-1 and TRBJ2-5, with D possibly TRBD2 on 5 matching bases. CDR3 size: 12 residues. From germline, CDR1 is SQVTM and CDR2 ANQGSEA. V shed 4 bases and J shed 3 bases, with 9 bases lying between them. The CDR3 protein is CSVVSGEETQYF. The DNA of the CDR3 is TGCAGCGTTGTCAGCGGAGAAGAGACCCAGTACTTC.

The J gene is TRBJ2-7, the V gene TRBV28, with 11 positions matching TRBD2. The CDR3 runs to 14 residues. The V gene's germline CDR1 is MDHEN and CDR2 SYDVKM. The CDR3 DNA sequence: TGTGCTGCACAGGCTAGCGGGAGGTCTGGCGAGCAGTACTTC. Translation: CAAQASGRSGEQYF.

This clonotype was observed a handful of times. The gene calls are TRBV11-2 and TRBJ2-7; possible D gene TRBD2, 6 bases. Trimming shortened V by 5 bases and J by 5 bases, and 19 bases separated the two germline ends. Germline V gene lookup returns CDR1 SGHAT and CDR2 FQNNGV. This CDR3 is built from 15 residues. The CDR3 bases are TGTGCCAGCAGCCCCCTCGGACCCTCGGGGGACGAGCAGTACTTC. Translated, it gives CASSPLGPSGDEQYF.

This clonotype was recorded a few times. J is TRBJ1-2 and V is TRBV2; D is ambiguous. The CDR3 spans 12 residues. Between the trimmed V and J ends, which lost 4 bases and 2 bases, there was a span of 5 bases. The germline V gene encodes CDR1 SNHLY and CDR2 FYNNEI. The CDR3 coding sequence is TGTGCCAGCAGTGTGCGAAACTATGGCTACACCTTC. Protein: CASSVRNYGYTF.

The CDR3 region has the DNA TGTGCCAGCAGTACTATAGCGGGAGCTACCGGGGAGCTGTTTTTT. It yields the protein CASSTIAGATGELFF. The rearrangement links TRBV7-8 to TRBJ2-2; 9 bases are shared with TRBD2. The CDR3 is 15 residues long. Germline CDR1 SGHVS, CDR2 FQNEAQ. Germline trimming cut 6 bases from V and 5 bases from J; bases unmatched to any gene: 7.

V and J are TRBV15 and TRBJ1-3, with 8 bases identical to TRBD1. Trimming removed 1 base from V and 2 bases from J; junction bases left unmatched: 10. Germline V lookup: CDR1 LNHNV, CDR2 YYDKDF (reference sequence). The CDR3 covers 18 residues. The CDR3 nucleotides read TGTGCCACCAGCAGAGCCGGGACAGGCAAAAACCCTGGAAACACCATATATTTT. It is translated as CATSRAGTGKNPGNTIYF. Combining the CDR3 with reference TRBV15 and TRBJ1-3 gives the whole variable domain DAMVIQNPRYQVTQFGKPVTLSCSQTLNHNVMYWYQQKSSQAPKLLFHYYDKDFNNEADTPDNFQSRRPNTSFCFLDIRSPGLGDTAMYLCATSRAGTGKNPGNTIYFGEGSWLTVV.

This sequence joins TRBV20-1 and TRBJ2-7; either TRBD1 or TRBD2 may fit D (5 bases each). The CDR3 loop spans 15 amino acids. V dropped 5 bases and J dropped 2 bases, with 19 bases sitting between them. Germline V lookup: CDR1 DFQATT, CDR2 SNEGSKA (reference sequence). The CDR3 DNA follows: TGCAGTGCTCTCCGGACGGGACCCTCCGCCTACGAGCAGTACTTC. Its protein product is CSALRTGPSAYEQYF.

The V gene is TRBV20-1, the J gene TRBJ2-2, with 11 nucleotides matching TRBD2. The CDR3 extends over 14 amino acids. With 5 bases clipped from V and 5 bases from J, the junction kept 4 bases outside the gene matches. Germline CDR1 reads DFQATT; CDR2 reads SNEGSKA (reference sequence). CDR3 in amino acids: CSARTSGLTGELFF. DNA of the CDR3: TGCAGTGCTCGGACTAGCGGGCTAACCGGGGAGCTGTTTTTT.

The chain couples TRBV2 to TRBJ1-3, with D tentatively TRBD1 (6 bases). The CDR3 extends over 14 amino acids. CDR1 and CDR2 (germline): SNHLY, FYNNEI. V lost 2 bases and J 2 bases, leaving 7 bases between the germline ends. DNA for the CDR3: TGTGCCAGCAGTGAAAGGGGGGCTGGAAACACCATATATTTT. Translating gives CASSERGAGNTIYF.

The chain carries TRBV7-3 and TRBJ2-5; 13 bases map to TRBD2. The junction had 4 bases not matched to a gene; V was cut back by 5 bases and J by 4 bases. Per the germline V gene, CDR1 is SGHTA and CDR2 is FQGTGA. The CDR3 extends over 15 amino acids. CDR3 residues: CASSRTSGSRETQYF. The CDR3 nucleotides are TGTGCCAGCAGCCGGACTAGCGGGAGTAGAGAGACCCAGTACTTC. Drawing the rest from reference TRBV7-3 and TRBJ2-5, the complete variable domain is GAGVSQTPSNKVTEKGKYVELRCDPISGHTALYWYRQSLGQGPEFLIYFQGTGAADDSGLPNDRFFAVRPEGSVSTLKIQRTERGDSAVYLCASSRTSGSRETQYFGPGTRLLVL.

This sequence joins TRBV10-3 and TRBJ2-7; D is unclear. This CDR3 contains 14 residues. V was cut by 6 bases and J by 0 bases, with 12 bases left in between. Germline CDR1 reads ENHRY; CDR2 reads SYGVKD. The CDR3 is CAISLTARSYEQYF. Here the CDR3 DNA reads TGTGCCATCAGCCTCACGGCACGCTCCTACGAGCAGTACTTC.

The CDR3 coding sequence is TGTGCCAGCAGCCACCCTGGACTGAACACTGAAGCTTTCTTT. Translated: CASSHPGLNTEAFF. The chain has TRBV3-1 and TRBJ1-1; unclear D gene. The germline V gene encodes CDR1 LGHDT and CDR2 YNNKEL (reference sequence). The CDR3 contains 14 residues. Trimming left V 3 bases short and J 0 bases short, with 8 bases between. The whole variable domain, filled in from reference TRBV3-1 and TRBJ1-1, reads DTAVSQTPKYLVTQMGNDKSIKCEQNLGHDTMYWYKQDSKKFLKIMFSYNNKELIINETVPNRFSPKSPDKAHLNLHINSLELGDSAVYFCASSHPGLNTEAFFGQGTRLTVV.

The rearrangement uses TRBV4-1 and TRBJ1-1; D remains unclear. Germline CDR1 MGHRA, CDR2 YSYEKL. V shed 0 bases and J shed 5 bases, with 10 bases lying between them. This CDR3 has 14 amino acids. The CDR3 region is CASSQDPAWTEAFF. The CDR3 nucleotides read TGCGCCAGCAGCCAAGATCCGGCGTGGACTGAAGCTTTCTTT.

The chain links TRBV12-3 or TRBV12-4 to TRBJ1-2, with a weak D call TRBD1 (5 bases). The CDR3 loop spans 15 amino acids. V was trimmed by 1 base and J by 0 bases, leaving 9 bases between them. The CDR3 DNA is TGTGCCAGCAGTTTAGACAGGCGGACTAACTATGGCTACACCTTC. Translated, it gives CASSLDRRTNYGYTF.

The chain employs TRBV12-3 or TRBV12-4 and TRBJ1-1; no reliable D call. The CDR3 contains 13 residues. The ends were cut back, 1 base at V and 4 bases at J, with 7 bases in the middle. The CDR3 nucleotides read TGTGCCAGCAGTTTAGAGGGCCCCACTGAAGCTTTCTTT. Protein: CASSLEGPTEAFF.

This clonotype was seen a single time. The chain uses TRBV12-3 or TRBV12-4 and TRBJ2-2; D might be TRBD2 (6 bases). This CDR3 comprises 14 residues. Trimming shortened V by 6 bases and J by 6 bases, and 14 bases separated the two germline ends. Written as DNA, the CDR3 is TGTGCCAGCAGCGGGTGGAGGGGTGCCGGGGAGCTGTTTTTT. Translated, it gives CASSGWRGAGELFF.

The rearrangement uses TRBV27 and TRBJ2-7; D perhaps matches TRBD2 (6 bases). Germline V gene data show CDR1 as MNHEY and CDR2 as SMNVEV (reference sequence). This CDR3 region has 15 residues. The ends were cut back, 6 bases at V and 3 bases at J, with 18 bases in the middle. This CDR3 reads CASSPEGVAGYEQYF. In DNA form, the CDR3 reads TGTGCCAGCAGCCCGGAGGGAGTAGCTGGCTACGAGCAGTACTTC.

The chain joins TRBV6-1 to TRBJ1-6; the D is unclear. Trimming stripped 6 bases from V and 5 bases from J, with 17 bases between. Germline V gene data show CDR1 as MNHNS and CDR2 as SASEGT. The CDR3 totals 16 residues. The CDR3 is CASRRNEGLNNSPLHF. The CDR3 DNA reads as TGTGCCAGCAGACGTAATGAAGGCCTAAATAATTCACCCCTCCACTTT.